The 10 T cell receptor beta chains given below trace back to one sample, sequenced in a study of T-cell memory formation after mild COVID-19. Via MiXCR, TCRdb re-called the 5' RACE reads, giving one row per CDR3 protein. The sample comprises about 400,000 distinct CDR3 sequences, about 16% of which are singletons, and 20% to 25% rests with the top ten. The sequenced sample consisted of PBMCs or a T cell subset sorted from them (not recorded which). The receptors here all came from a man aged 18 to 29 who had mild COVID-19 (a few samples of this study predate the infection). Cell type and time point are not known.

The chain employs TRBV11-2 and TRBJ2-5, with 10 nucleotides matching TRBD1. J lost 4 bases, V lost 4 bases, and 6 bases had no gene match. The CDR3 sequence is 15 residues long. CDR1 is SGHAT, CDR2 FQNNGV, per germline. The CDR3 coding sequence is TGTGCCAGCAGCTGGGGACAGGGGTGGCTAGAGACCCAGTACTTC. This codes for CASSWGQGWLETQYF.

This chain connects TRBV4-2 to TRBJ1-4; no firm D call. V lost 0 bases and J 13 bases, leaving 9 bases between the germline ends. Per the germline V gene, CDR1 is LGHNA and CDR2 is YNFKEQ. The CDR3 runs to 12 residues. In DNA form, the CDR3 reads TGTGCCAGCAGCCAAGATACGGTATCACTGTTTTTT. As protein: CASSQDTVSLFF.

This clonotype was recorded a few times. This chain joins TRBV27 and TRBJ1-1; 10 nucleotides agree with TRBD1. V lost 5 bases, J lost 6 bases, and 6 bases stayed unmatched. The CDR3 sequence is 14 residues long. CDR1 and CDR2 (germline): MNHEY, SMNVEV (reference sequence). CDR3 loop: CASSPGTGDPEAFF. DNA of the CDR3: TGTGCCAGCAGTCCGGGGACAGGGGATCCTGAAGCTTTCTTT.

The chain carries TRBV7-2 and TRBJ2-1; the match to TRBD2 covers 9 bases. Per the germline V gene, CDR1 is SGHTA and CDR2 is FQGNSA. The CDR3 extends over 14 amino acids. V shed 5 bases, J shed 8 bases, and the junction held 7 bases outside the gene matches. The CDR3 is CASSLTGTSYEQFF. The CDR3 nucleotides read TGTGCCAGCAGCCTCACCGGGACTAGCTATGAGCAGTTCTTC.

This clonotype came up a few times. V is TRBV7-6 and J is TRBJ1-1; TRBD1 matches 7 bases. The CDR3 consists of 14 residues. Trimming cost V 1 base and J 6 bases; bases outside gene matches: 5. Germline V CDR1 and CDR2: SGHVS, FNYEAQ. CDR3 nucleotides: TGTGCCAGCAGCTTAGGGCAGGGGGTGGCTGAAGCTTTCTTT. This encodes CASSLGQGVAEAFF.

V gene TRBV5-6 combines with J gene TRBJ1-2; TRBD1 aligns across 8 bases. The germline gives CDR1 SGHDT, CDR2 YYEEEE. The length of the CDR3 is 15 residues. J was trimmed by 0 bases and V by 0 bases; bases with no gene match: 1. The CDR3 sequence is CASSLGDRTNYGYTF. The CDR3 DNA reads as TGTGCCAGCAGCTTGGGGGACAGGACTAACTATGGCTACACCTTC.

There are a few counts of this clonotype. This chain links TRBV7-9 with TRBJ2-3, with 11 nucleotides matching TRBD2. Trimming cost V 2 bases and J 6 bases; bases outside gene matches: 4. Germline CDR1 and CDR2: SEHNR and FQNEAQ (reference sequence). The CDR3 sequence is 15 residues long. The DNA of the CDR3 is TGTGCCAGCAGCTTATCTTCTAGCGGGAGGGATACGCAGTATTTT. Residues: CASSLSSSGRDTQYF.

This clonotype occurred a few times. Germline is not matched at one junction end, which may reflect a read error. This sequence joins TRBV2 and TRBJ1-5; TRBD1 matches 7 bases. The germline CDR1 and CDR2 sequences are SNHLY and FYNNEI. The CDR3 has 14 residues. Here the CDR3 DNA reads TGTGCCAGCAGTGAATTCGGAAGGGCGGACAGGCCCCTTTTT. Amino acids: CASSEFGRADRPLF.

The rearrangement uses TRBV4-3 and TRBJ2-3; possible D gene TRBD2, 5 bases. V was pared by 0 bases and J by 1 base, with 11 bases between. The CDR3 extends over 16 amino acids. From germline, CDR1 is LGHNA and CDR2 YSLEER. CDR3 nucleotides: TGCGCCAGCAGCCAAGATTGGGAGAGACGCACAGATACGCAGTATTTT. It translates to CASSQDWERRTDTQYF.

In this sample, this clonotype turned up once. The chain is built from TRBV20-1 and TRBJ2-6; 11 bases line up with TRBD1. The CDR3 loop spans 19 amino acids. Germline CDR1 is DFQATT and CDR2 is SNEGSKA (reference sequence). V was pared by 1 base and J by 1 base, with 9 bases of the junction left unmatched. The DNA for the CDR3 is TGCAGTGCTAGAGCGCCACCGGGACAGGGGGAATCTGGGGCCAACGTCCTGACTTTC. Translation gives CSARAPPGQGESGANVLTF.